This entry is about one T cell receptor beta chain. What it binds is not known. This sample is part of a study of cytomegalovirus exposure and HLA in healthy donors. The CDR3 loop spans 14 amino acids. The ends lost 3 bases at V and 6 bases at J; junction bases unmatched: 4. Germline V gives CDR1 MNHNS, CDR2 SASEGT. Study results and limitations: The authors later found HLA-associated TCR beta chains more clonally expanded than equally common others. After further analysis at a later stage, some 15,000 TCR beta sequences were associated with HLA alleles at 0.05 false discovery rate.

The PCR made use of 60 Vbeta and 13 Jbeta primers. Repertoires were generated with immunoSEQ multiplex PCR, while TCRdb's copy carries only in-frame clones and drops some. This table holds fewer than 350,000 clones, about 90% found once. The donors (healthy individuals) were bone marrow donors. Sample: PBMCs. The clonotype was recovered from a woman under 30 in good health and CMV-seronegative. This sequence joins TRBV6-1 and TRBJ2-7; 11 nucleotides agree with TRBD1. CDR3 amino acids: CASSDQGQGVEQYF. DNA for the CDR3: TGTGCCAGCAGTGATCAGGGACAGGGGGTCGAGCAGTACTTC.